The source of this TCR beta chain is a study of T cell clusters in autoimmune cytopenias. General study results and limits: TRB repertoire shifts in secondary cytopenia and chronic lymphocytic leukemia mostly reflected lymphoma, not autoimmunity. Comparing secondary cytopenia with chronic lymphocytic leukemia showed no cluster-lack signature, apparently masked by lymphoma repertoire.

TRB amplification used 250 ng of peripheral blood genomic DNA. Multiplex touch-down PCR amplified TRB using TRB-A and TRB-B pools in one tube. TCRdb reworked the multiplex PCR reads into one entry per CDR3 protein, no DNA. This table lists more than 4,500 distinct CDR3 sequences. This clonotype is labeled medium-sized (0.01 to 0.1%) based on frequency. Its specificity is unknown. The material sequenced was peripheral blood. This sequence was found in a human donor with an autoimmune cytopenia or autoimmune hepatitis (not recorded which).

The CDR3: CASSYSVSTEAFF. This chain connects TRBV6-5 to TRBJ1-1. The germline V gene has CDR1 MNHEY and CDR2 SVGAGI. There are 13 residues in the CDR3.